Here is one TCR beta chain with its context. Its target is not known. Germline lookup yields CDR1 SEHNR and CDR2 FQNEAQ (reference sequence). The CDR3 loop spans 18 amino acids. TCRdb reworked the 5' RACE reads into one entry per CDR3 protein, no DNA. The listing records about 390,000 distinct CDR3 sequences. The data belong to a study of T cells expressing NK-cell markers. Notes on the study in general: In 5 or 6 donors, dominant CD3+CD56+NKG2C+ clonotypes ranked among the top 10 CD8+ clonotypes. Also leading the CD3+CD56-NKG2C+ fraction in several donors were these clonotypes.

The rearrangement uses TRBV7-9 and TRBJ2-1; TCRdb outputs TRBD1, but without DNA this stays unchecked. The source of this sequence is a woman between 50 and 59 years old in good health. Sequenced sample: blood T cells: a sorted CD56 or NKG2C T cell subset, CD4+ or CD8+ T cells, or bulk PBMC T cells (not recorded which). CDR3 region: CASSPSIGGGDPYNEQFF.